These 28 T cell receptor beta chains share one sample of origin, sequenced in a study of spatial heterogeneity in lung cancer. One entry per CDR3 protein results from TCRdb running MiXCR on the 5' RACE reads. The data hold roughly 9,800 distinct CDR3 sequences, with roughly 5% observed a single time. The time point here: sample taken at primary tumor resection. Material for sequencing was whole RNA from tumor, nontumor lung or frozen PBMC, left unsorted. The sample in question was PBMCs, obtained at surgery. These receptors came from a male donor with early-stage non-small cell lung cancer.

This clonotype was counted ten times or more. The chain couples TRBV4-3 to TRBJ2-1; no definite D call. This CDR3 spans 15 amino acids. CDR1 LGHNA and CDR2 YSLEER come from the germline V gene. V shed 0 bases and J shed 4 bases, with 10 bases lying between them. CDR3 region: CASSQDAAVYNEQFF. The CDR3, as DNA: TGCGCCAGCAGCCAAGATGCGGCAGTTTACAATGAGCAGTTCTTC.

This clonotype is judged medium-sized. V is TRBV21-1 and J is TRBJ2-7. TRBV21-1 is a pseudogene. The CDR3 covers 13 residues. CDR3 sequence: CASSKEVAYEQYF. CDR3 bases: TGTGCCAGCAGCAAAGAAGTCGCCTACGAGCAGTACTTC.

This clonotype was found many times. One junction end does not reproduce the germline sequence, and a read error may be involved. CDR3: CASSPDSVPHYGQYF. The CDR3 DNA is TGCGCCAGCAGCCCAGACAGCGTTCCCCATTACGGGCAGTACTTC. This chain uses TRBV5-1 with TRBJ2-7; possible D gene TRBD1, 5 bases. There are 15 residues in the CDR3. In germline, CDR1 is SGHRS, CDR2 YFSETQ.

This clonotype was counted at least ten times. The chain uses TRBV28 and TRBJ2-7; no definite D call. The V gene's germline CDR1 is MDHEN and CDR2 SYDVKM. CDR3 length equals 13 residues. The ends were cut back, 3 bases at V and 2 bases at J, with 8 bases in the middle. CDR3 amino acids: CASSFGNAYEQYF. In DNA, the CDR3 is TGTGCCAGCAGTTTCGGTAACGCCTACGAGCAGTACTTC.

This clonotype was observed a few times. The chain employs TRBV28 and TRBJ2-7; 7 positions match TRBD1. From germline, CDR1 is MDHEN and CDR2 SYDVKM. This CDR3 is 13 amino acids long. V was pared by 5 bases and J by 2 bases, with 3 bases of the junction left unmatched. The CDR3 nucleotides read TGTGCCAGCAGTCCGGGACAGACCTACGAGCAGTACTTC. Amino acids: CASSPGQTYEQYF. The full variable domain, rest sourced from reference TRBV28 and TRBJ2-7, is DVKVTQSSRYLVKRTGEKVFLECVQDMDHENMFWYRQDPGLGLRLIYFSYDVKMKEKGDIPEGYSVSREKKERFSLILESASTNQTSMYLCASSPGQTYEQYFGPGTRLTVT.

By proportion, this clonotype is medium-sized. The chain joins TRBV29-1 to TRBJ1-1; a weak D match, TRBD1 (6 bases). V lost 6 bases to trimming and J lost 3 bases, with 11 bases between them. The CDR3 runs to 12 residues. Germline CDR1 and CDR2: SQVTM and ANQGSEA. In nucleotides, the CDR3 is TGCAGCGTGGGGGACACCCACACTGAAGCTTTCTTT. Translation: CSVGDTHTEAFF.

At least ten counts were recorded for this clonotype. The chain links TRBV28 to TRBJ2-4, with TRBD1 matching 8 bases. Trimming took 4 bases from V and 0 from J; bases not matched to a gene: 14. Germline CDR1 MDHEN, CDR2 SYDVKM. The CDR3 totals 19 residues. CDR3 sequence: CASSSNRDRSLLAKNIQYF. The CDR3 DNA follows: TGTGCCAGCAGTTCTAACCGGGACAGGAGCCTTCTAGCCAAAAACATTCAGTACTTC.

Comments on this clonotype: An end of the junction differs from the germline gene, which may be a read error. This chain uses TRBV15 with TRBJ1-5; D unresolved. Germline CDR1 reads LNHNV; CDR2 reads YYDKDF (reference sequence). The CDR3 sequence is 16 residues long. The CDR3 DNA is TGTGCCACCAGCTCCCGTAGCATTAATAGCAATCAGCTCCAGCATTTT. Residues: CATSSRSINSNQLQHF. Full variable domain (outside the CDR3, taken from reference TRBV15 and TRBJ1-5): DAMVIQNPRYQVTQFGKPVTLSCSQTLNHNVMYWYQQKSSQAPKLLFHYYDKDFNNEADTPDNFQSRRPNTSFCFLDIRSPGLGDTAMYLCATSSRSINSNQLQHFGDGTRLSIL.

The chain uses TRBV30 and TRBJ2-3; 7 nucleotides agree with TRBD2. The length of the CDR3 is 13 residues. Trimming removed 4 bases from V and 5 bases from J; junction bases left unmatched: 6. Germline CDR1 is GTSNPN and CDR2 is SVGIG (reference sequence). CDR3 amino acids: CAWMKREGDTQYF. As DNA, the CDR3 is TGTGCCTGGATGAAGCGGGAAGGAGATACGCAGTATTTT.

This clonotype was observed at least ten times. The CDR3 reads CSATGLAGGPGRNEQFF. The CDR3 nucleotides read TGCAGCGCGACCGGGCTAGCGGGAGGGCCAGGAAGGAATGAGCAGTTCTTC. This chain uses TRBV29-1 with TRBJ2-1; 12 bases are a match to TRBD2. CDR1 is SQVTM, CDR2 ANQGSEA, per germline. Unmatched junction bases numbered 17, after V lost 7 bases and J lost 7 bases. CDR3 length equals 17 residues.

This clonotype has at least ten counts. The chain employs TRBV10-1 and TRBJ2-7; possibly TRBD1 for D (5 bases). V lost 2 bases and J 0 bases, leaving 11 bases between the germline ends. The CDR3 loop spans 15 amino acids. In germline, CDR1 is WNHNN, CDR2 SYGVQD (reference sequence). CDR3 sequence reads: CASSEERQSSYEQYF. DNA for the CDR3: TGCGCCAGCAGTGAGGAAAGACAGAGCTCCTACGAGCAGTACTTC.

This clonotype was recorded many times. V and J are TRBV18 and TRBJ2-3, with a weak D call TRBD1 (6 bases). Per germline, CDR1 KGHSH and CDR2 LQKENI. CDR3 size: 15 residues. Trimming left V 5 bases short and J 1 base short, with 13 bases between. The CDR3 is CASSAQGSGTDTQYF. CDR3 DNA sequence: TGTGCCAGCTCAGCACAGGGATCTGGCACAGATACGCAGTATTTT.

This clonotype was observed at least ten times. This rearrangement joins TRBV6-6 to TRBJ2-3, with D possibly matching TRBD1 (5 bases). This CDR3 spans 16 amino acids. Between the trimmed V and J ends, which lost 0 bases and 0 bases, there was a span of 10 bases. Germline values: CDR1 MNHNY, CDR2 SVGAGI (reference sequence). CDR3 nucleotide sequence: TGTGCCAGCAGTTACTCGTCTGGGGCCAGCACAGATACGCAGTATTTT. It specifies CASSYSSGASTDTQYF.

At least ten counts were recorded for this clonotype. The chain joins TRBV12-3 or TRBV12-4 to TRBJ2-7; TRBD1 matches 7 bases. Trimming at V came to 5 bases and at J to 2 bases, leaving 3 bases not matched to a gene. CDR3 size: 13 residues. The CDR3 DNA reads as TGTGCCAGCAGTCTGGGACAGACCTACGAGCAGTACTTC. The encoded protein is CASSLGQTYEQYF.

In its sample, this clonotype was seen many times. The rearrangement joins TRBV29-1 to TRBJ1-4; 9 bases line up with TRBD1. The CDR3 runs to 14 residues. Germline values: CDR1 SQVTM, CDR2 ANQGSEA. J was trimmed by 9 bases and V by 6 bases; bases with no gene match: 11. As DNA, the CDR3 is TGCAGCGTCGCCAAGGGACAGGGTGCCCAAAAACTGTTTTTT. Translating it yields CSVAKGQGAQKLFF.

This clonotype was picked up a small number of times. V and J are TRBV7-2 and TRBJ2-7, with TRBD2 matching over 10 bases. The CDR3 is 15 amino acids. Germline lookup yields CDR1 SGHTA and CDR2 FQGNSA. The J segment lost 7 bases and the V segment lost 2 bases, leaving 8 bases of the junction unmatched. CDR3 DNA: TGTGCCAGCAGCTTATCAGCGGGAGGGCCTTGGGAGCAGTACTTC. Residues: CASSLSAGGPWEQYF.

This clonotype was found many times. The chain combines TRBV28 with TRBJ2-2; D unresolved. Germline V gene sequence: CDR1 MDHEN, CDR2 SYDVKM. The V end was cut by 7 bases, the J end by 6 bases, with 15 bases between. The CDR3 sequence is 14 residues long. CDR3 sequence: CASITPSGAGELFF. CDR3 bases: TGTGCCAGCATCACACCATCGGGTGCCGGGGAGCTGTTTTTT.

By its share, this clonotype is medium-sized. J is TRBJ1-3 and V is TRBV12-3 or TRBV12-4, with D unclear. Trimming removed 3 bases at V and 2 bases at J, with 2 bases between. The CDR3 has 12 amino acids. The CDR3 DNA is TGTGCCAGCAGTTTTCCTGGAAACACCATATATTTT. This sequence encodes CASSFPGNTIYF.

V and J are TRBV7-2 and TRBJ1-1; maybe TRBD1 (6 bases). Germline V gene data show CDR1 as SGHTA and CDR2 as FQGNSA. The V end was cut by 0 bases, the J end by 9 bases, with 14 bases between. This CDR3 is built from 14 residues. For the CDR3, the DNA is TGTGCCAGCAGCTTAGCGGCCCCCACAGGGCAAGCTTTCTTT. This translates into CASSLAAPTGQAFF. Drawing the rest from reference TRBV7-2 and TRBJ1-1, the complete variable domain is GAGVSQSPSNKVTEKGKDVELRCDPISGHTALYWYRQSLGQGLEFLIYFQGNSAPDKSGLPSDRFSAERTGGSVSTLTIQRTQQEDSAVYLCASSLAAPTGQAFFGQGTRLTVV.

This clonotype was seen repeatedly, ten times or more. The chain is built from TRBV7-3 and TRBJ1-1; D is undetermined. Germline V gene lookup returns CDR1 SGHTA and CDR2 FQGTGA. The CDR3 contains 13 residues. V lost 1 base to trimming and J lost 3 bases, with 6 bases between them. In DNA, the CDR3 is TGTGCCAGCAGCTTAAGGTCAGACACTGAAGCTTTCTTT. Residues: CASSLRSDTEAFF.

This clonotype was recorded at least ten times. The chain carries TRBV14 and TRBJ2-2; 10 bases agree with TRBD1. From germline, CDR1 is SGHDN and CDR2 FVKESK. J was trimmed by 5 bases and V by 1 base; bases with no gene match: 4. This CDR3 has 16 residues. The CDR3 DNA is TGTGCCAGCAGCCAAGCCGGGACAGGGGATACCGGGGAGCTGTTTTTT. It yields the protein CASSQAGTGDTGELFF.

This clonotype was observed at least ten times. The chain carries TRBV3-1 and TRBJ2-7; 10 bases are shared with TRBD1. Germline CDR1 LGHDT, CDR2 YNNKEL (reference sequence). The length of the CDR3 is 15 residues. Germline trimming cut 5 bases from V and 3 bases from J; bases unmatched to any gene: 7. This CDR3 reads CASSAPGTGDYEQYF. CDR3 bases: TGTGCCAGCAGCGCTCCCGGGACAGGGGACTACGAGCAGTACTTC.

The genes are TRBV20-1 and TRBJ2-7; 7 bases align to TRBD2. Germline-derived CDR1 and CDR2 are DFQATT and SNEGSKA (reference sequence). CDR3 size: 13 residues. V lost 6 bases and J lost 9; bases outside the gene matches: 14. The CDR3 coding sequence is TGCAGTGCAGGGTCCAGCGGGGCCCCGGGGCAGTACTTC. It codes for CSAGSSGAPGQYF.

This clonotype is categorized as large. The genes are TRBV7-2 and TRBJ2-7; tentative D call: TRBD1 (6 bases). The germline gives CDR1 SGHTA, CDR2 FQGNSA. The length of the CDR3 is 16 residues. Trimming left V 5 bases short and J 3 bases short, with 20 bases between. CDR3 region: CASSPDSGGPVYEQYF. DNA for the CDR3: TGTGCCAGCAGCCCGGACAGTGGGGGACCGGTCTACGAGCAGTACTTC.

This clonotype has more than one count but fewer than ten. The genes are TRBV2 and TRBJ2-5, with 7 bases identical to TRBD1. Germline V gene sequence: CDR1 SNHLY, CDR2 FYNNEI. The V gene end was trimmed by 10 bases and the J gene end by 4 bases; junction bases not matched to a gene: 6. The CDR3 runs to 12 residues. DNA for the CDR3: TGTGCCATTGGGGACAGCTTAGAGACCCAGTACTTC. Protein sequence: CAIGDSLETQYF. Drawing the rest from reference TRBV2 and TRBJ2-5, the complete variable domain is EPEVTQTPSHQVTQMGQEVILRCVPISNHLYFYWYRQILGQKVEFLVSFYNNEISEKSEIFDDQFSVERPDGSNFTLKIRSTKLEDSAMYFCAIGDSLETQYFGPGTRLLVL.

Ten or more counts support this clonotype. The genes are TRBV10-2 and TRBJ1-4; D possibly corresponds to TRBD1 (6 bases). V lost 3 bases to trimming and J lost 1 base, with 9 bases between them. Germline CDR1 is WSHSY and CDR2 is SAAADI. The CDR3 extends over 15 amino acids. In DNA, the CDR3 is TGCGCCAGCAGTGATGGAGGGGGAACTAATGAAAAACTGTTTTTT. It encodes CASSDGGGTNEKLFF.

This clonotype is categorized as medium-sized. The gene calls are TRBV28 and TRBJ2-1; TRBD2 agrees at 8 bases. CDR3 size: 15 residues. V gave up 7 bases and J gave up 0 bases; unmatched junction bases: 5. The germline V gene encodes CDR1 MDHEN and CDR2 SYDVKM. Here the CDR3 DNA reads TGTGCCAGCACCGAAGCGGGGGCCTCCTACAATGAGCAGTTCTTC. Translation: CASTEAGASYNEQFF.

V and J are TRBV7-3 and TRBJ2-2; D is unresolved. Deletions cut 2 bases from V and 3 bases from J, with 10 bases between. Germline CDR1 reads SGHTA; CDR2 reads FQGTGA. CDR3 length equals 15 residues. The CDR3 sequence: CASSLSLGDTGELFF. In DNA form, the CDR3 reads TGTGCCAGCAGCTTATCATTGGGCGACACCGGGGAGCTGTTTTTT.